The rows below give T cell receptor beta chains drawn from one sample of a study of siplizumab effects on memory and regulatory T cells. Repertoires were generated with immunoSEQ multiplex PCR, while TCRdb's copy carries only in-frame clones and drops some. The table records 100,000 to 120,000 clones, 85% to 95% of them present only once. Sequenced input: CD4+ T cells sorted from blood. All receptors come from a human donor in good health. CDR3s include the opening cysteine and the closing phenylalanine or tryptophan. A D gene is named only where the DNA matches it firmly. Some rows mark clone size as missing; the rest say once, few, many or name a class of expanded clone.

j_call clone_size v_call d_call cdr3_nt cdr3_aa
TRBJ1-2 . TRBV4-1 . TGCGCCAGCAGCCAAGTGCTCACAGGCTTTTATGGCTACACCTTC CASSQVLTGFYGYTF
TRBJ1-1 . TRBV2 . TGTGCCAGCAGTGAAAACGGAAGGAACACTGAAGCTTTCTTT CASSENGRNTEAFF
TRBJ1-1 . TRBV14 TRBD1 TGTGCCAGCAAGGGAACCGGGACAGGCATTAACACTGAAGCTTTCTTT CASKGTGTGINTEAFF
TRBJ1-1 few TRBV11-1 TRBD1 TGTGCCAGCAGCTTATCAGGGGGCACTGAAGCTTTCTTT CASSLSGGTEAFF
TRBJ2-3 . TRBV19 . TGTGCCAGTAGTGCAACCGCTGGGGGTCACCCCACAGATACGCAGTATTTT CASSATAGGHPTDTQYF
TRBJ2-7 . TRBV5-1 TRBD2 TGCGCCAGCAGTTGGGATAGCGGGGGGACAACCTACGAGCAGTACTTC CASSWDSGGTTYEQYF
TRBJ2-7 . TRBV6-6 . TGTGCCAGCAGGGGGGAAATCTACGAGCAGTACTTC CASRGEIYEQYF
TRBJ1-5 . TRBV6-4 . TGTGCCAGCAGTGACTCGACCAGGGGAAAGGGTAATCAGCCCCAGCATTTT CASSDSTRGKGNQPQHF
TRBJ1-1 once TRBV19 TRBD1 TGTGCCAGTAGTAGGGGACAGGCGAACACTGAAGCTTTCTTT CASSRGQANTEAFF
TRBJ2-1 . TRBV7-2 TRBD1 TGTGCCAGCAGCCAAGGGACAGGATCCTACAATGAGCAGTTCTTC CASSQGTGSYNEQFF
TRBJ1-1 . TRBV7-9 . TGTGCCAGCAGACATGGGGGACAATCGCACACTGAAGCTTTCTTT CASRHGGQSHTEAFF
TRBJ2-3 . TRBV19 TRBD2 TGTGCCAGTAGTATAAGGGACAGGGTCCTAGCGGGGGGAAAGCACACAGATACGCAGTATTTT CASSIRDRVLAGGKHTDTQYF
TRBJ2-7 . TRBV30 TRBD1 TGTGCCTGGAGTGGATACCGGGACAGGGGGACCTACGAGCAGTACTTC CAWSGYRDRGTYEQYF
TRBJ2-5 . TRBV18 . TGTGCCAGCTCCCGGTCAGGGTTGGAGACCCAGTACTTC CASSRSGLETQYF
TRBJ1-4 once TRBV5-6 . TGTGCCAGCAGCCTATCTTCGGGTGAAAAACTGTTTTTT CASSLSSGEKLFF
TRBJ2-2 . TRBV4-3 TRBD2 TGCGCCAGCAGCCCATACCCACCGGGACTAGCGGGAGGAAACACCGGGGAGCTGTTTTTT CASSPYPPGLAGGNTGELFF
TRBJ1-5 . TRBV10-1 TRBD1 TGCGCCAGCAGTGAAGAGACAGGGGATCAGCCCCAGCATTTT CASSEETGDQPQHF
TRBJ2-5 once TRBV6-1 TRBD2 TGTGCCAGCAGTGAGGAAATCCTAGCGGGGGGCAACCAAGAGACCCAGTACTTC CASSEEILAGGNQETQYF
TRBJ1-6 . TRBV5-8 . TGTGCCAGCAGCTTTCGACGGGCGATACCCCTCCACTTT CASSFRRAIPLHF
TRBJ2-7 . TRBV7-8 TRBD1 TGTGCCAGCAGCTTATACCGACCCGCCCTCGCGATGACAGGGAAAAACGCCTACGAGCAGTACTTC CASSLYRPALAMTGKNAYEQYF
TRBJ2-5 . TRBV11-2 . TGTGCCAGCAGCTTAGGGGGGCAGGGTGGGCGCGGAGAGACCCAGTACTTC CASSLGGQGGRGETQYF
TRBJ1-4 . TRBV18 TRBD1 TGCGCCAGCTCCCGAGGACAGGGGGCGACTAATGAAAAACTGTTTTTT CASSRGQGATNEKLFF
TRBJ2-3 . TRBV5-1 . TGCGCCAGCAGCCTTCAACTAAGCACAGATACGCAGTATTTT CASSLQLSTDTQYF
TRBJ1-2 . TRBV6-4 . TGTGCCAGCAGTGGCATAATGGGGGACTATGGCTACACCTTC CASSGIMGDYGYTF
TRBJ2-5 . TRBV20-1 . TGCAGGACCGGGACCGAACAGTACTTC CRTGTEQYF
TRBJ1-2 . TRBV19 . TGTGCCAGTAGTCTCCAAATCCGCTATGGCTACACCTTC CASSLQIRYGYTF
TRBJ2-5 . TRBV7-3 TRBD2 TGTGCCAGCAGCTTAACTCCTGCGGGAGGGAAAGAGACCCAGTACTTC CASSLTPAGGKETQYF
TRBJ2-5 . TRBV18 . TGTGCCAGCTCACCAAGGCGCAGGGAAGAGACCCAGTACTTC CASSPRRREETQYF
TRBJ1-2 . TRBV7-2 TRBD1 TGTGCCAGCAGCAATTCAAGGACAGGCAGTTATGGCTACACCTTC CASSNSRTGSYGYTF
TRBJ2-7 . TRBV7-2 TRBD1 TGTGCCAGCAGCTTAGCGGGACAGAGCTACGAGCAGTACTTC CASSLAGQSYEQYF
TRBJ2-3 . TRBV11-3 TRBD2 TGTGCCAGCAGCTTAGCCTTGACTAGCGGTTATACAGATACGCAGTATTTT CASSLALTSGYTDTQYF
TRBJ2-7 . TRBV12-2 . TGTGCAAGTCGCTTAGTTGAGGGACAGGTGGGGCCAAGGGGATGGAGAGGGTTTTACGAGCAGTACTTC CASRLVEGQVGPRGWRGFYEQYF
TRBJ2-3 . TRBV25-1 . TGTGCCAGCAGGGCTCACACAGATACGCAGTATTTT CASRAHTDTQYF
TRBJ2-5 . TRBV5-1 . TGCGCCAGCAGCTTGGAGGCGGCAGAGACCCAGTACTTC CASSLEAAETQYF
TRBJ2-7 . TRBV20-1 . TGCAGTGCTAGTTGGACCTACGAGCAGTACTTC CSASWTYEQYF
TRBJ2-3 . TRBV7-8 . TGTGCCAGCAGCTTAGGGCAGATTAGCACAGATACGCAGTATTTT CASSLGQISTDTQYF
TRBJ1-1 . TRBV20-1 . TGCAGTGCTAGGGGGGACATTGAAGCTTTCTTT CSARGDIEAFF
TRBJ2-7 . TRBV15 . TGTGCCACCAGCAGAGGTCGAGGGGCCTACGAGCAGTACTTC CATSRGRGAYEQYF
TRBJ1-2 . TRBV29-1 . . CSVGQGSTF
TRBJ1-5 . TRBV19 TRBD1 TGTGCCAGTAGTACTTCCGGGACAGGGGTTCAGCCCCAGCATTTT CASSTSGTGVQPQHF
TRBJ2-1 . TRBV7-9 TRBD1 TGTGCCAGCAGCTCCCAGGGGACAGAGATAGATGAGCAGTTCTTC CASSSQGTEIDEQFF
TRBJ2-1 . TRBV19 TRBD2 TGTGCCAGTACCCCAGGGCTAGCGGGAGGGCCCTTTGCTAGAAATGAGCAGTTCTTC CASTPGLAGGPFARNEQFF
TRBJ1-1 . TRBV5-4 TRBD1 TGTGCCAGCAGCTTTACCCTAACAGGGGGCACTGAAGCTTTCTTT CASSFTLTGGTEAFF
TRBJ1-2 . TRBV6-1 TRBD1 TGTGCCAGCAACCGCCAGGGGGTGACCTATGGCTACACCTTC CASNRQGVTYGYTF
TRBJ2-3 . TRBV11-2 TRBD2 TGTGCCAGCAGCCCAGCGATCCCGAGGACTAGCGGTATACCTACGCAGTATTTT CASSPAIPRTSGIPTQYF
TRBJ1-3 . TRBV30 . TGTGCCTGGAGTAATGGGGCGAGCTCTGGAAACACCATATATTTT CAWSNGASSGNTIYF
TRBJ1-1 . TRBV2 . TGTGCCAGCAGTGGGACAGCTAACACTGAAGCTTTCTTT CASSGTANTEAFF
TRBJ1-1 . TRBV11-2 TRBD1 TGTGCCAGCAGCTTAGGGGGACAGCGCACTGAAGCTTTCTTT CASSLGGQRTEAFF
TRBJ1-1 . TRBV4-2 . TGTGCCAGCAGCCACGACAGAAACACTGAAGCTTTCTTT CASSHDRNTEAFF
TRBJ2-5 . TRBV4-3 TRBD2 TGCGCCAGCAGCCAAGCGAGCGGGAGAGGAGAGACCCAGTACTTC CASSQASGRGETQYF
TRBJ2-1 once TRBV6-5 . TGTGCCAGCAGTTACTCCCATCGTAGGACCGGCCGGCAGTTCTTC CASSYSHRRTGRQFF
TRBJ2-7 once TRBV5-5 . TGTGCCAGCAGTCGGGGGGACGGCGGGACAGGTTACGAGCAGTACTTC CASSRGDGGTGYEQYF
TRBJ2-1 . TRBV9 TRBD2 TGTGCCAGCAGCGACCCCGGGACTAGCGGGGTGTGGTCCTACAATGAGCAGTTCTTC CASSDPGTSGVWSYNEQFF
TRBJ1-2 . TRBV27 . TGTGCCAGCAGTTTATCGGGATACTATGGCTACACCTTC CASSLSGYYGYTF